The rows below give T cell receptor beta chains drawn from one sample of a study of OX40 agonist ivuxolimab in advanced cancers. Here immunoSEQ multiplex PCR was the method, and the copy in TCRdb shows in-frame clones only, minus some. The sample has about 33,000 clones; about 81% are singletons. Sequences were derived from CD4+ or CD8+ T cells sorted from blood, sampled in a trial of the OX40 agonist ivuxolimab. Source of these receptors: an adult with an advanced solid tumor such as melanoma, head and neck, liver or kidney cancer. Both conserved end residues are part of each CDR3.

V gene	J gene	CDR3 protein
TRBV2	TRBJ1-4	CASSDPGTGYEKLFF
TRBV5-6	TRBJ2-1	CASSLLSSGGGNEQFF
TRBV4-2	TRBJ2-2	CASLGGELFF
TRBV28	TRBJ2-4	CASSPSGWEDIQYF
TRBV4-1	TRBJ2-1	CASSRGPGDNEQFF
TRBV11-2	TRBJ2-1	CASSLDGNEQFF
TRBV6-5	TRBJ2-5	CASSTAGTALETQYF
TRBV7-3	TRBJ2-2	CASSLGVNTGELFF
TRBV19	TRBJ2-3	CASSIVGGAGDTQYF
TRBV9	TRBJ1-1	CASSPDNTEAFF
TRBV10-3	TRBJ1-5	CAISESIGGSNQPQHF
TRBV27	TRBJ2-2	CASSRGQLAGELFF
TRBV15	TRBJ1-6	CATSRVGRYLPLHF
TRBV4-3	TRBJ2-7	CASSQGTVSYEQYF
TRBV4-1	TRBJ1-4	CASSQENSIRANEKLFF